These T cell receptor beta chains were read from a single sample in a study of T cells after yellow fever vaccination. Each CDR3 protein is one row after TCRdb ran MiXCR on the 5' RACE reads. This sample has more than 200,000 distinct CDR3 sequences; 3.6% occur once, and the top ten carry roughly a fifth. The material was PBMCs, obtained 15 days after the yellow fever booster vaccination. These receptors came from a man younger than 35 who received the YFV17D yellow fever vaccine. The CDR3 runs from the conserved cysteine through the conserved F or W. Each record gives: V gene, D gene, clone size, J gene, CDR3 protein, CDR3 DNA. The D gene is left open where the match is weak. Some rows have no size entry. The others give once, few or many, or a class for an expanded clone.

v_call: TRBV5-1; d_call: TRBD1; clone_size: many; j_call: TRBJ2-2; cdr3_aa: CASSSGTGDTGELFF; cdr3_nt: TGCGCCAGCAGCTCCGGGACAGGGGACACCGGGGAGCTGTTTTTT
v_call: TRBV5-1; d_call: .; clone_size: .; j_call: TRBJ2-2; cdr3_aa: CASSSILNTGELFF; cdr3_nt: TGCGCCAGCAGCTCCATCCTAAACACCGGGGAGCTGTTTTTT
v_call: TRBV5-1; d_call: TRBD1; clone_size: many; j_call: TRBJ1-1; cdr3_aa: CASSSGTGVVLTEAFF; cdr3_nt: TGCGCCAGCAGCTCCGGGACAGGGGTGGTGTTGACTGAAGCTTTCTTT
v_call: TRBV6-2/TRBV6-3; d_call: .; clone_size: many; j_call: TRBJ2-6; cdr3_aa: CASSTGSSGANVLTF; cdr3_nt: TGTGCCAGCAGCACAGGGAGCTCTGGGGCCAACGTCCTGACTTTC
v_call: TRBV29-1; d_call: TRBD1; clone_size: many; j_call: TRBJ1-6; cdr3_aa: CSVKGQNNSPLHF; cdr3_nt: TGCAGCGTTAAGGGACAGAATAATTCACCCCTCCACTTT
v_call: TRBV3-1; d_call: TRBD2; clone_size: many; j_call: TRBJ2-1; cdr3_aa: CASSQVSSGGRTFF; cdr3_nt: TGTGCCAGCAGCCAAGTTAGTAGCGGGGGCCGAACGTTCTTC
v_call: TRBV12-3/TRBV12-4; d_call: .; clone_size: .; j_call: TRBJ1-2; cdr3_aa: CASTWGGSGYTF; cdr3_nt: TGTGCCAGCACCTGGGGGGGAAGCGGCTACACCTTC
v_call: TRBV6-6; d_call: TRBD1; clone_size: many; j_call: TRBJ2-7; cdr3_aa: CASSYLGGAAYEQYF; cdr3_nt: TGTGCCAGCAGTTACTTAGGGGGCGCAGCCTACGAGCAGTACTTC
v_call: TRBV7-9; d_call: .; clone_size: many; j_call: TRBJ2-1; cdr3_aa: CASSSRGSTYNEQFF; cdr3_nt: TGTGCCAGCAGCTCTCGGGGGTCTACCTACAATGAGCAGTTCTTC
v_call: TRBV4-3; d_call: .; clone_size: few; j_call: TRBJ1-3; cdr3_aa: CASSQVASGNTIYF; cdr3_nt: TGCGCCAGCAGCCAAGTAGCCTCTGGAAACACCATATATTTT
v_call: TRBV11-3; d_call: .; clone_size: many; j_call: TRBJ2-2; cdr3_aa: CASSLGPGGEGGELFF; cdr3_nt: TGTGCCAGCAGCTTAGGACCCGGAGGAGAGGGCGGGGAGCTGTTTTTT
v_call: TRBV12-3/TRBV12-4; d_call: .; clone_size: many; j_call: TRBJ1-2; cdr3_aa: CASGRRSLGYTF; cdr3_nt: TGTGCCAGCGGACGACGGAGCCTTGGCTACACCTTC
v_call: TRBV4-1; d_call: TRBD1; clone_size: many; j_call: TRBJ1-2; cdr3_aa: CASRDVGTAYGYTF; cdr3_nt: TGCGCCAGCAGAGATGTCGGGACAGCATATGGCTACACCTTC
v_call: TRBV7-2; d_call: .; clone_size: many; j_call: TRBJ2-5; cdr3_aa: CASSFNGLQETQYF; cdr3_nt: TGTGCCAGCAGCTTCAATGGACTACAAGAGACCCAGTACTTC
v_call: TRBV5-1; d_call: TRBD2; clone_size: many; j_call: TRBJ2-3; cdr3_aa: CASSSSSGGPWDTQYF; cdr3_nt: TGCGCCAGCAGCTCGTCCAGCGGGGGGCCGTGGGATACGCAGTATTTT
v_call: TRBV20-1; d_call: .; clone_size: many; j_call: TRBJ2-5; cdr3_aa: CSASGGPKTQYF; cdr3_nt: TGCAGTGCTAGCGGGGGGCCGAAGACCCAGTACTTC
v_call: TRBV12-3/TRBV12-4; d_call: .; clone_size: many; j_call: TRBJ1-2; cdr3_aa: CASSLAGVVYTF; cdr3_nt: TGTGCCAGCAGTTTAGCGGGGGTTGTCTACACCTTC
v_call: TRBV5-1; d_call: .; clone_size: few; j_call: TRBJ2-2; cdr3_aa: CASSLLDPKDGELFF; cdr3_nt: TGCGCCAGCAGCTTGCTGGACCCAAAGGACGGGGAGCTGTTTTTT
v_call: TRBV30; d_call: .; clone_size: .; j_call: TRBJ2-3; cdr3_aa: CAWNIKLTSDTQYF; cdr3_nt: TGTGCCTGGAATATTAAGCTCACTTCAGATACGCAGTATTTT
v_call: TRBV12-3/TRBV12-4; d_call: .; clone_size: many; j_call: TRBJ1-5; cdr3_aa: CASSRGFGQPQHF; cdr3_nt: TGTGCCAGCAGCAGGGGTTTTGGTCAGCCCCAGCATTTT
v_call: TRBV7-3; d_call: TRBD1; clone_size: many; j_call: TRBJ1-1; cdr3_aa: CASSPHLTGVNTEAFF; cdr3_nt: TGTGCCAGCAGCCCTCATCTTACAGGGGTTAACACTGAAGCCTTCTTT
v_call: TRBV7-9; d_call: .; clone_size: many; j_call: TRBJ2-7; cdr3_aa: CASSQGGIYEQYF; cdr3_nt: TGTGCCAGCAGCCAAGGGGGAATCTACGAGCAGTACTTC
v_call: TRBV5-4; d_call: TRBD2; clone_size: many; j_call: TRBJ2-3; cdr3_aa: CASRTASGGTDTQYF; cdr3_nt: TGTGCCAGCAGGACGGCTAGCGGAGGCACAGATACGCAGTATTTT
v_call: TRBV20-1; d_call: TRBD1; clone_size: many; j_call: TRBJ2-3; cdr3_aa: CSARTLDRGQVSTDTQYF; cdr3_nt: TGCAGTGCTAGGACACTTGACAGGGGGCAGGTCAGCACAGATACGCAGTATTTT
v_call: TRBV18; d_call: TRBD1; clone_size: many; j_call: TRBJ2-3; cdr3_aa: CASSPLDRGVTDTQYF; cdr3_nt: TGTGCCAGCTCACCCCTTGACAGGGGGGTAACAGATACGCAGTATTTT
v_call: TRBV20-1; d_call: TRBD1; clone_size: many; j_call: TRBJ2-7; cdr3_aa: CSAHRGDRSSYEQYF; cdr3_nt: TGCAGTGCCCATCGAGGGGACAGGTCCTCCTACGAGCAGTACTTC
v_call: TRBV30; d_call: .; clone_size: many; j_call: TRBJ2-3; cdr3_aa: CAWRSDTQYF; cdr3_nt: TGTGCCTGGAGGTCGGATACGCAGTATTTT
v_call: TRBV12-5; d_call: .; clone_size: many; j_call: TRBJ1-1; cdr3_aa: CASGLVLGRGTRMNTEAFF; cdr3_nt: TGTGCTAGTGGTTTGGTACTGGGCAGGGGTACCCGAATGAACACTGAAGCTTTCTTT
v_call: TRBV4-2; d_call: .; clone_size: many; j_call: TRBJ1-6; cdr3_aa: CASSPMDSSNSPLHF; cdr3_nt: TGTGCCAGCAGCCCGATGGACAGTAGTAATTCACCCCTCCACTTT
v_call: TRBV15; d_call: .; clone_size: many; j_call: TRBJ1-1; cdr3_aa: CATSGGMKGNTEAFF; cdr3_nt: TGTGCCACCAGCGGGGGGATGAAGGGGAACACTGAAGCTTTCTTT
v_call: TRBV7-2; d_call: .; clone_size: many; j_call: TRBJ2-7; cdr3_aa: CASSLSASYEQYF; cdr3_nt: TGTGCCAGCAGCCTTAGTGCCTCGTACGAGCAGTACTTC
v_call: TRBV20-1; d_call: TRBD2; clone_size: many; j_call: TRBJ2-1; cdr3_aa: CSAGGIAGGLLYNEQFF; cdr3_nt: TGCAGTGCTGGGGGTATAGCGGGGGGACTTCTCTACAATGAGCAGTTCTTC
v_call: TRBV7-9; d_call: .; clone_size: few; j_call: TRBJ2-3; cdr3_aa: CASSQAQVTRGDTQYF; cdr3_nt: TGTGCCAGCAGCCAGGCGCAGGTGACACGTGGAGATACGCAGTATTTT
v_call: TRBV7-2; d_call: TRBD2; clone_size: many; j_call: TRBJ2-2; cdr3_aa: CASTRRAGGNTGELFF; cdr3_nt: TGTGCCAGCACCCGCCGAGCGGGGGGCAACACCGGGGAGCTGTTTTTT
v_call: TRBV4-1; d_call: .; clone_size: many; j_call: TRBJ2-3; cdr3_aa: CASSQEGLSETDTQYF; cdr3_nt: TGCGCCAGCAGCCAAGAAGGACTCTCCGAGACAGATACGCAGTATTTT
v_call: TRBV20-1; d_call: TRBD2; clone_size: many; j_call: TRBJ2-3; cdr3_aa: CSATTSGGDASTDTQYF; cdr3_nt: TGCAGTGCAACCACTAGCGGGGGGGACGCTAGCACAGATACGCAGTATTTT
v_call: TRBV7-6; d_call: TRBD2; clone_size: many; j_call: TRBJ2-1; cdr3_aa: CASSRSGGPPSMDEQFF; cdr3_nt: TGTGCCAGCAGCCGTAGCGGGGGGCCTCCCTCGATGGATGAGCAGTTCTTC
v_call: TRBV6-4; d_call: TRBD2; clone_size: many; j_call: TRBJ2-3; cdr3_aa: CASSEGGGAADTQYF; cdr3_nt: TGTGCCAGCAGTGAAGGCGGGGGGGCCGCAGATACGCAGTATTTT
v_call: TRBV7-6; d_call: .; clone_size: many; j_call: TRBJ2-5; cdr3_aa: CASSLELETQYF; cdr3_nt: TGTGCCAGCAGCTTAGAGCTGGAGACCCAGTACTTC
v_call: TRBV9; d_call: TRBD1; clone_size: many; j_call: TRBJ2-3; cdr3_aa: CASSVEGARTDTQYF; cdr3_nt: TGTGCCAGCAGCGTAGAGGGGGCCAGGACAGATACGCAGTATTTT
v_call: TRBV15; d_call: TRBD1; clone_size: .; j_call: TRBJ1-2; cdr3_aa: CATSGRTGGTRDNGYTF; cdr3_nt: TGTGCCACCAGCGGCCGGACAGGGGGCACGAGGGATAATGGCTACACCTTC
v_call: TRBV28; d_call: .; clone_size: many; j_call: TRBJ1-5; cdr3_aa: CASTESFVGQPQHF; cdr3_nt: TGTGCCAGCACAGAGTCCTTCGTTGGGCAGCCCCAGCATTTT
v_call: TRBV5-1; d_call: .; clone_size: many; j_call: TRBJ2-5; cdr3_aa: CASSYSRLGQETQYF; cdr3_nt: TGCGCCAGCAGCTATTCCAGGCTGGGCCAAGAGACCCAGTACTTC
v_call: TRBV5-1; d_call: .; clone_size: many; j_call: TRBJ2-7; cdr3_aa: CASSVRTETYEQYF; cdr3_nt: TGCGCCAGCAGCGTCAGGACGGAGACCTACGAGCAGTACTTC
v_call: TRBV5-5; d_call: .; clone_size: .; j_call: TRBJ2-3; cdr3_aa: CASSGGDRTDTQYF; cdr3_nt: TGTGCCAGCAGCGGCGGGGATCGCACAGATACGCAGTATTTT
v_call: TRBV6-5; d_call: TRBD1; clone_size: many; j_call: TRBJ1-1; cdr3_aa: CASRTDRGETEAFF; cdr3_nt: TGTGCCAGCAGGACGGACAGGGGAGAAACTGAAGCTTTCTTT